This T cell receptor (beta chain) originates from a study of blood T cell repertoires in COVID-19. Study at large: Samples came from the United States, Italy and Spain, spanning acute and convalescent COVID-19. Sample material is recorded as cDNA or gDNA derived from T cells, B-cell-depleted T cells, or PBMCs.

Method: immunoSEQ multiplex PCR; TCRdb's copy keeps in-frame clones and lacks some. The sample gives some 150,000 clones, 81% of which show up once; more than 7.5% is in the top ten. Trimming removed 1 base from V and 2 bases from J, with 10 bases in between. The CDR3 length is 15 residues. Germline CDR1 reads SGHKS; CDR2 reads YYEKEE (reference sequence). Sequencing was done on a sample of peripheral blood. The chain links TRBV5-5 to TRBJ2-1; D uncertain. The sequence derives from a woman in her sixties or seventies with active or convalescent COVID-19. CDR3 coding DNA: TGTGCCAGCAGCTTGATAGCACAAACCTACAATGAGCAGTTCTTC. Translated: CASSLIAQTYNEQFF.